The entry that follows covers one TCR beta chain sequence. Its antigen is currently unknown. This sample stems from a study of cytomegalovirus exposure and HLA in healthy donors. At the level of the study: Approximately 85 million unique TCRs from HLA-typed donors were held in an early data release. Study results and limitations: The only immune exposure information that was available was CMV serostatus. In a later analysis, TCR beta V- and J-gene trimming was associated with a missense DCLRE1C variant.

Both 60 Vbeta primers and 13 Jbeta primers went into the PCR. The method was immunoSEQ multiplex PCR; TCRdb's version includes in-frame clones alone and lacks a portion of them. The table records 150,000 to 250,000 clones, 82% of them present only once. Germline V gives CDR1 LGHNA, CDR2 YSLEER. The CDR3 runs 16 residues. Trimming took 1 base from V and 4 from J, leaving 15 bases between them. This clonotype was sampled from a boy between 2 and 10 years old in good health and CMV-seronegative. The chain recombines TRBV4-3 with TRBJ2-3; D gene unclear. The sequencing sample was made of PBMCs. In DNA form, the CDR3 reads TGCGCCAGCAGCCAAGTGCGTAGTGTCGTGGCAGATACGCAGTATTTT. Translating it yields CASSQVRSVVADTQYF.